The 21 T cell receptor beta chains below come from one sample, sequenced in a study of cytomegalovirus exposure and HLA in healthy donors. PCR was performed using 60 Vbeta and 13 Jbeta primers. The protocol was immunoSEQ multiplex PCR, while the TCRdb copy is restricted to in-frame clones and leaves out a portion. The data contain around 200,000 clones, 84% of them singletons. Material for sequencing was PBMCs. These receptors came from a girl aged 2 to 10 in good health and CMV-seropositive.

This chain links TRBV25-1 with TRBJ1-1; a weak D match, TRBD1 (6 bases). Germline values: CDR1 MGHDK, CDR2 SYGVNS. Trimming removed 1 base from V and 5 bases from J, with 14 bases in between. CDR3 length: 15 residues. The CDR3 region is CASSESAGAETEAFF. The CDR3 bases are TGTGCCAGCAGTGAATCGGCAGGGGCTGAAACTGAAGCTTTCTTT.

The V call is TRBV4-2, the J call TRBJ2-2; TRBD2 matches 7 bases. In germline, CDR1 is LGHNA, CDR2 YNFKEQ. The CDR3 runs to 18 residues. Unmatched junction bases numbered 13, after V lost 0 bases and J lost 6 bases. CDR3 sequence: CASSQDSRRGRISGELFF. CDR3 coding DNA: TGTGCCAGCAGCCAAGATTCCCGGCGCGGGAGAATTTCCGGGGAGCTGTTTTTT.

The chain combines TRBV5-4 with TRBJ1-3; D unclear. Germline V gene data show CDR1 as SGHNT and CDR2 as YYREEE (reference sequence). This CDR3 region has 16 residues. Trimming shortened V by 3 bases and J by 4 bases, and 17 bases separated the two germline ends. The CDR3 region has the DNA TGTGCCAGCAGCTGGAACTTGGTTGAGGGAGGAAACACCATATATTTT. Translation gives CASSWNLVEGGNTIYF.

This chain connects TRBV5-8 to TRBJ1-1; perhaps TRBD1 as D (5 bases). The CDR3 covers 14 residues. The germline V gene has CDR1 SGHTS and CDR2 YDEGEE. V shed 5 bases and J shed 4 bases, with 15 bases lying between them. CDR3 in amino acids: CASSSGYASTEAFF. In nucleotides, the CDR3 is TGTGCCAGCAGTTCAGGGTATGCGAGCACTGAAGCTTTCTTT.

The CDR3 nucleotides read TGTGCCAGCAGTCAATCCGGGACAGGCAGGGAGCAGTACTTC. Amino acids: CASSQSGTGREQYF. The chain is built from TRBV27 and TRBJ2-7; 8 positions agree with TRBD1. The junction had 10 bases not matched to a gene; V was cut back by 5 bases and J by 7 bases. The CDR3 has 14 amino acids. Germline-derived CDR1 and CDR2 are MNHEY and SMNVEV (reference sequence).

The genes are TRBV6-5 and TRBJ1-2, with D possibly being TRBD1 (5 bases). The CDR3 has 15 amino acids. V was trimmed by 0 bases and J by 4 bases, leaving 12 bases between them. Germline V gives CDR1 MNHEY, CDR2 SVGAGI. CDR3 coding DNA: TGTGCCAGCAGTTACTCGCGGGGCCTCAGCTATGGCTACACCTTC. It codes for CASSYSRGLSYGYTF.

The chain recombines TRBV28 with TRBJ2-6; D gene unclear. The CDR3 has 14 amino acids. Germline V lookup: CDR1 MDHEN, CDR2 SYDVKM. With 8 bases removed from V and 1 base from J, the gap between germline ends came to 9 bases. The CDR3 here is CASQGASGANVLTF. In nucleotides, the CDR3 is TGTGCCAGCCAAGGAGCGTCTGGGGCCAACGTCCTGACTTTC. The variable domain in full, completed from reference TRBV28 and TRBJ2-6, reads DVKVTQSSRYLVKRTGEKVFLECVQDMDHENMFWYRQDPGLGLRLIYFSYDVKMKEKGDIPEGYSVSREKKERFSLILESASTNQTSMYLCASQGASGANVLTFGAGSRLTVL.

This chain uses TRBV10-3 with TRBJ2-3; a possible D gene is TRBD2 (7 bases). Per germline, CDR1 ENHRY and CDR2 SYGVKD. The V gene lost 8 bases and the J gene lost 6 bases, with 12 bases spanning the gap. The CDR3 covers 12 residues. The CDR3, as DNA: TGTGCCATCGGGGGGGCCGACGATACGCAGTATTTT. Amino acids: CAIGGADDTQYF.

This clone turned up a few times. V gene TRBV21-1 combines with J gene TRBJ1-4. TRBV21-1 corresponds to a pseudogene. The CDR3 consists of 12 residues. CDR3 DNA sequence: TGTGCCAGCAGCTCTAAGAGAGAAAAACTGTTTTTT. Translated, it gives CASSSKREKLFF.

J is TRBJ1-2 and V is TRBV9; a weak D match, TRBD1 (5 bases). The length of the CDR3 is 14 residues. V dropped 5 bases and J dropped 3 bases, with 14 bases sitting between them. Germline CDR1 SGDLS, CDR2 YYNGEE. The CDR3 DNA reads TGTGCCAGCAGTTCGGGGGGGGTGCACTATGGCTACACCTTC. Residues: CASSSGGVHYGYTF.

This clone was observed a few times. V and J are TRBV4-1 and TRBJ1-5, with D unresolved. Trimming removed 1 base from V and 7 bases from J, with 17 bases in between. Germline lookup yields CDR1 MGHRA and CDR2 YSYEKL. This CDR3 has 16 residues. The CDR3 spells CASSQVRWRANQPQHF. Written as DNA, the CDR3 is TGCGCCAGCAGCCAAGTGAGATGGAGGGCTAACCAGCCCCAGCATTTT.

V gene TRBV4-1 combines with J gene TRBJ2-1; TRBD2 matches 9 bases. The CDR3 is 15 residues long. With 3 bases clipped from V and 4 bases from J, the junction kept 4 bases outside the gene matches. Germline V gives CDR1 MGHRA, CDR2 YSYEKL. Written as DNA, the CDR3 is TGCGCCAGCAGCCAGACACTAGCGGGTTACAATGAGCAGTTCTTC. It is translated as CASSQTLAGYNEQFF.

This chain uses TRBV28 with TRBJ2-5; maybe TRBD1 (6 bases). The CDR3 totals 13 residues. Trimming cost V 5 bases and J 3 bases, with 10 bases left between them. Germline V gene lookup returns CDR1 MDHEN and CDR2 SYDVKM. Here the CDR3 DNA reads TGTGCCAGCAGTGGCCAGGGGAAAGAGACCCAGTACTTC. Translated, it gives CASSGQGKETQYF.

The chain combines TRBV25-1 with TRBJ2-5; TRBD1 matches at 7 bases. With V trimmed by 3 bases and J by 11 bases, 12 bases remained unmatched. This CDR3 region has 14 residues. Per germline, CDR1 MGHDK and CDR2 SYGVNS. The CDR3, as DNA: TGTGCCAGCAGTGACCACAGGGGCGTGGGGGAGCAGTACTTC. This gives the protein CASSDHRGVGEQYF.

The chain carries TRBV5-1 and TRBJ2-7; TRBD2 aligns across 11 bases. Losses at the gene ends were 4 bases for V and 5 bases for J; bases not matched to a gene: 11. The germline V gene has CDR1 SGHRS and CDR2 YFSETQ. The CDR3 loop spans 16 amino acids. CDR3 in DNA: TGCGCCAGCAGCCTATTAGCGGGAGGGCCTCTCGACGAGCAGTACTTC. This gives the protein CASSLLAGGPLDEQYF.

The chain links TRBV6-4 to TRBJ2-2, with D uncertain. The V end lost 2 bases, the J end lost 8 bases, and 9 bases lay between the germline ends. This CDR3 comprises 13 residues. CDR1 and CDR2 (germline): MRHNA, SNTAGT. The CDR3 DNA follows: TGTGCCAGCAGTGACCGTTTGACAGGGGAGCTGTTTTTT. Translating gives CASSDRLTGELFF.

The rearrangement links TRBV25-1 to TRBJ2-1; TRBD1 might be the D (5 bases). V lost 1 base and J lost 7, with 23 bases in between. Germline CDR1 and CDR2: MGHDK and SYGVNS. CDR3 length: 18 residues. DNA of the CDR3: TGTGCCAGCAGTGAATCCACGCTCGGGCCCTTCAGGGTGAATGAGCAGTTCTTC. Protein: CASSESTLGPFRVNEQFF.

V usage is TRBV4-1 and J usage is TRBJ2-1; TRBD2 matches at 14 bases. The CDR3 loop spans 14 amino acids. V was pared by 4 bases and J by 10 bases, with 3 bases of the junction left unmatched. CDR1 and CDR2 from the germline V gene are MGHRA and YSYEKL. The CDR3 DNA reads TGCGCCAGCAGCCGGGGACTAGCGGGAGACGAGCAGTTCTTC. It specifies CASSRGLAGDEQFF.

The rearrangement links TRBV5-1 to TRBJ1-4; the match to TRBD1 covers 7 bases. CDR1 and CDR2 from the germline V gene are SGHRS and YFSETQ. The CDR3 is made up of 15 amino acids. Unmatched junction bases numbered 7, after V lost 4 bases and J lost 4 bases. CDR3 protein: CASSAGTVRNEKLFF. The DNA of the CDR3 is TGCGCCAGCAGCGCCGGGACAGTTCGTAATGAAAAACTGTTTTTT. The whole variable domain, filled in from reference TRBV5-1 and TRBJ1-4, reads KAGVTQTPRYLIKTRGQQVTLSCSPISGHRSVSWYQQTPGQGLQFLFEYFSETQRNKGNFPGRFSGRQFSNSRSEMNVSTLELGDSALYLCASSAGTVRNEKLFFGSGTQLSVL.

J is TRBJ1-2 and V is TRBV7-9; maybe TRBD1 (5 bases). There are 14 residues in the CDR3. The germline gives CDR1 SEHNR, CDR2 FQNEAQ (reference sequence). The V gene lost 1 base and the J gene lost 4 bases, with 10 bases spanning the gap. The CDR3 DNA reads TGTGCCAGCAGCTTAGAGGACATTGGCTATGGCTACACCTTC. Translating gives CASSLEDIGYGYTF.

The V and J genes are TRBV9 and TRBJ2-7, with D tentatively TRBD2 (6 bases). V lost 0 bases and J 7 bases, leaving 17 bases between the germline ends. The CDR3 runs to 15 residues. Germline V gene data show CDR1 as SGDLS and CDR2 as YYNGEE. This CDR3 reads CASSVAGGSTGEQYF. The DNA for the CDR3 is TGTGCCAGCAGCGTAGCAGGAGGGAGTACGGGGGAGCAGTACTTC.